This TCR beta chain is drawn from a study of T cell responses to AZD1222 COVID-19 vaccine. Here immunoSEQ multiplex PCR was the method, and the copy in TCRdb shows in-frame clones only, minus some. The repertoire holds 160,000 or so clones, with around nine tenths as singletons. Trimming at V came to 1 base and at J to 5 bases, leaving 8 bases not matched to a gene. There are 16 residues in the CDR3. Germline-derived CDR1 and CDR2 are GTSNPN and SVGIG (reference sequence). The rearrangement joins TRBV30 to TRBJ1-4, with 9 bases that match TRBD1. This specimen consisted of peripheral blood, obtained 28 days after the second AZD1222 dose. This TCR was recovered from an adult who received the AZD1222 COVID-19 vaccine. CDR3 sequence: CAWSGKTGTGNEKLFF. CDR3 bases: TGTGCCTGGAGTGGGAAGACCGGGACAGGGAATGAAAAACTGTTTTTT.